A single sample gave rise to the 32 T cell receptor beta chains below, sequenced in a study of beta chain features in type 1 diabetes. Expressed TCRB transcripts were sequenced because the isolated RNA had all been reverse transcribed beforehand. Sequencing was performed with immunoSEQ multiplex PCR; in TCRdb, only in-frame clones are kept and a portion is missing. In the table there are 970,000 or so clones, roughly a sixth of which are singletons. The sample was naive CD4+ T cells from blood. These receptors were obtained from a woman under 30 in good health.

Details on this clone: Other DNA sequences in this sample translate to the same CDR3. CDR3 in DNA: TGTGCCAGCAGCTTAGGAGGGGCTGGGGCCAACGTCCTGACTTTC. Protein product: CASSLGGAGANVLTF. This chain links TRBV7-9 with TRBJ2-6; D tentatively fits TRBD1 or TRBD2 (5 bases each). Germline V gene sequence: CDR1 SEHNR, CDR2 FQNEAQ (reference sequence). This CDR3 region has 15 residues. V dropped 1 base and J dropped 2 bases, with 6 bases sitting between them.

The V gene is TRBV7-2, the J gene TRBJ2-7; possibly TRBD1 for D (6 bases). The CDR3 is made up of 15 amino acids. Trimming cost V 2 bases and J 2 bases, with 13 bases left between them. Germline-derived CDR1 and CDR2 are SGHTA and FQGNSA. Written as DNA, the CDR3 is TGTGCCAGCAGCTTAACGGCAGGGGATGCCTACGAGCAGTACTTC. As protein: CASSLTAGDAYEQYF.

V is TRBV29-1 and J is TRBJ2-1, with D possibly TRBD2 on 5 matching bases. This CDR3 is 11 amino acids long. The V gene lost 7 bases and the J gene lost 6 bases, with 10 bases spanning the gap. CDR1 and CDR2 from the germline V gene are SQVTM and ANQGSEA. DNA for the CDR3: TGCAGCGCCCGGGAATCCAATGAGCAGTTCTTC. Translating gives CSARESNEQFF.

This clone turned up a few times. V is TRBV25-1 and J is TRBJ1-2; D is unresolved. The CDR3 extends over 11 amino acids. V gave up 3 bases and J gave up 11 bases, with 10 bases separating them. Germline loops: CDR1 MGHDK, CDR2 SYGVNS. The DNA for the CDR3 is TGTGCCAGCAGTGACCTGGTGAAGTACACCTTC. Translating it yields CASSDLVKYTF.

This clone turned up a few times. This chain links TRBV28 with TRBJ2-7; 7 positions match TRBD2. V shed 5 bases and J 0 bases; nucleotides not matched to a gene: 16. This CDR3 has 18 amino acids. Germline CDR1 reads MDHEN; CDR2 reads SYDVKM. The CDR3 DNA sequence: TGTGCCAGCAGTCACCCCGTACCACTAGGCGGGAGCTCCTACGAGCAGTACTTC. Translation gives CASSHPVPLGGSSYEQYF.

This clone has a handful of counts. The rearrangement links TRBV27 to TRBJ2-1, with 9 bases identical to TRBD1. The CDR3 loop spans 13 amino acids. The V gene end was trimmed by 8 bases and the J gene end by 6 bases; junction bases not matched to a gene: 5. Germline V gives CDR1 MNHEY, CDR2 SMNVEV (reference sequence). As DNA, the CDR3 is TGTGCCAGCGCTACAGGGGGCAGCAATGAGCAGTTCTTC. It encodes CASATGGSNEQFF.

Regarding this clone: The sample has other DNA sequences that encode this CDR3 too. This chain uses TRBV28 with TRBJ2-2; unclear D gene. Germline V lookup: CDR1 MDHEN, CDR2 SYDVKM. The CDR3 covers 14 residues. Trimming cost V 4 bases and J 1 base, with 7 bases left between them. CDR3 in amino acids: CASSSGGNTGELFF. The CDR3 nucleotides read TGTGCCAGCAGTTCGGGCGGGAACACCGGGGAGCTGTTTTTT.

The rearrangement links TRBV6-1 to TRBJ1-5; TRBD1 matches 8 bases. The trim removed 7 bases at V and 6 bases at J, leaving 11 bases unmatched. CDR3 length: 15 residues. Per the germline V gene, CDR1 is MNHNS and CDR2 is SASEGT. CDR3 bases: TGTGCCAGCACCCCGGGCAGGGGGCTTGGTCAGCCCCAGCATTTT. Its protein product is CASTPGRGLGQPQHF.

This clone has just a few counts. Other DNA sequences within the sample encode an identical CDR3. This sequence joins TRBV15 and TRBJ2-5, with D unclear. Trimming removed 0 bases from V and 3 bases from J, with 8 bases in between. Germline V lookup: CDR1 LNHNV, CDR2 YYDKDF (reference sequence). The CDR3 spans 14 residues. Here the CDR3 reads CATSRDQGKETQYF. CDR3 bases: TGTGCCACCAGCAGAGATCAAGGAAAAGAGACCCAGTACTTC.

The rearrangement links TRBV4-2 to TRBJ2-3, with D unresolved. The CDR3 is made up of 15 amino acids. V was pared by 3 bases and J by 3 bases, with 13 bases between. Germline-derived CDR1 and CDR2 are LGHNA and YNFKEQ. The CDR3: CASSHVPPLTDTQYF. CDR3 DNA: TGTGCCAGCAGCCACGTGCCCCCGTTAACAGATACGCAGTATTTT.

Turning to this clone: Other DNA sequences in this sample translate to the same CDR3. This CDR3 reads CASSLAVSSYNEQFF. The CDR3 DNA sequence: TGTGCCAGCAGCTTAGCAGTGAGCTCCTACAATGAGCAGTTCTTC. The chain is built from TRBV7-2 and TRBJ2-1; unclear D gene. The V and J ends lost 0 bases and 0 bases respectively, with 6 bases between them. The germline gives CDR1 SGHTA, CDR2 FQGNSA. The CDR3 runs 15 residues.

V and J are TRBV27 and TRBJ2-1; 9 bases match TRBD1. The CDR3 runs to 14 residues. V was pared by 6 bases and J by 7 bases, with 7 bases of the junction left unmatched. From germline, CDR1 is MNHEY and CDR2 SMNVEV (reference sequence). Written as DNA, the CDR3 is TGTGCCAGCAGGATCGGACAGGGGTGGAATGAGCAGTTCTTC. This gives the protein CASRIGQGWNEQFF.

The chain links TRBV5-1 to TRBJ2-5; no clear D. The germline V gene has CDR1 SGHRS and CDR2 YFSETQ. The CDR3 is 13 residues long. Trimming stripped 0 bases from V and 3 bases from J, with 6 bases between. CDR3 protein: CASSLAQKETQYF. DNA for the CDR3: TGCGCCAGCAGCTTGGCCCAAAAAGAGACCCAGTACTTC.

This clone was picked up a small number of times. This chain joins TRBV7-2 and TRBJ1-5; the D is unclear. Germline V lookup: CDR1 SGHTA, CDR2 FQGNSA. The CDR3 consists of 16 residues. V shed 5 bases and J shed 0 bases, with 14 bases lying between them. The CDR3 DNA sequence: TGTGCCAGCAGCCCGCACGGGATGTATAGCAATCAGCCCCAGCATTTT. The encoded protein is CASSPHGMYSNQPQHF.

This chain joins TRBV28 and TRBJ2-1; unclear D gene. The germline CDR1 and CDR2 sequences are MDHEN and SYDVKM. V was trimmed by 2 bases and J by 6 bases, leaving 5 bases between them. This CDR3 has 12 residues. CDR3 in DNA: TGTGCCAGCAGTTTAGGGTTCAATGAGCAGTTCTTC. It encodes CASSLGFNEQFF.

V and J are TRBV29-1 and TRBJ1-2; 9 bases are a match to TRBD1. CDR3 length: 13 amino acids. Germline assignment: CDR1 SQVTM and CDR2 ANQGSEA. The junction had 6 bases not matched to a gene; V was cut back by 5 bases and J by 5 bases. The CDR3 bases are TGCAGCGTTTACAGGGGGCTTAGGTATGGCTACACCTTC. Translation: CSVYRGLRYGYTF.

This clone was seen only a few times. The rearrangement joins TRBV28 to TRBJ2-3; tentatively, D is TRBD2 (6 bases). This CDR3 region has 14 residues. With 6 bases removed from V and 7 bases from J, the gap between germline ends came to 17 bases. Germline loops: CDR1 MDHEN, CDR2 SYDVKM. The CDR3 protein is CASRGGVTVYTQYF. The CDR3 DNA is TGTGCCAGCAGGGGGGGAGTAACGGTATATACGCAGTATTTT.

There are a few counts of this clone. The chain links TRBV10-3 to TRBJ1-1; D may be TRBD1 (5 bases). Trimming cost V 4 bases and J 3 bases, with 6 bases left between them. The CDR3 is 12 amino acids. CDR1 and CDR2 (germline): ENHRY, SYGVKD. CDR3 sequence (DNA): TGTGCCATCAGTGGACAGTACACTGAAGCTTTCTTT. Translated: CAISGQYTEAFF.

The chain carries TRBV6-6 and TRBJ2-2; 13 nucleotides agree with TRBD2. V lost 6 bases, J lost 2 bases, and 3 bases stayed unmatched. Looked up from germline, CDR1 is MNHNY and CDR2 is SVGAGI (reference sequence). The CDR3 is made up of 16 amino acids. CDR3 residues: CASRLGLAGNTGELFF. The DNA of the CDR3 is TGTGCCAGCAGGCTGGGACTAGCGGGAAACACCGGGGAGCTGTTTTTT.

The CDR3 reads CASSYRRGEQYF. Here the CDR3 DNA reads TGTGCCAGCAGTTACCGACGTGGCGAGCAGTACTTC. This chain links TRBV6-5 with TRBJ2-7; no definite D call. Germline CDR1 reads MNHEY; CDR2 reads SVGAGI. V was pared by 2 bases and J by 6 bases, with 8 bases between. The CDR3 totals 12 residues.

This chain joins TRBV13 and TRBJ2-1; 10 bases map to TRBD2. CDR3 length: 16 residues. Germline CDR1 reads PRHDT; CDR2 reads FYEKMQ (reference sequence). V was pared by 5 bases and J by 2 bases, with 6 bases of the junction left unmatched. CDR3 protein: CASSLRTSGAYNEQFF. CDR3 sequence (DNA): TGTGCCAGCAGCCTACGGACTAGCGGAGCCTACAATGAGCAGTTCTTC.

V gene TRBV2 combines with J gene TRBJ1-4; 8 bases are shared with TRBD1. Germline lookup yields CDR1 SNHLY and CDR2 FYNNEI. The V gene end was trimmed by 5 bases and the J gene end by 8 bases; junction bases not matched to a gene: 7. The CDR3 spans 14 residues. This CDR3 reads CASSPDRGWEKLFF. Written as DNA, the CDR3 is TGTGCCAGCAGTCCTGACAGGGGTTGGGAAAAACTGTTTTTT.

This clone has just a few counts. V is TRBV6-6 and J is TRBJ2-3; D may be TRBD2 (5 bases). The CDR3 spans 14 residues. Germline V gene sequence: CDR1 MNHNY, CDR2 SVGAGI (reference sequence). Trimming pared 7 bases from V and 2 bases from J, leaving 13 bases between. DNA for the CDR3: TGTGCCAGCACCCCAGCGGAGACCACAGATACGCAGTATTTT. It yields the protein CASTPAETTDTQYF.

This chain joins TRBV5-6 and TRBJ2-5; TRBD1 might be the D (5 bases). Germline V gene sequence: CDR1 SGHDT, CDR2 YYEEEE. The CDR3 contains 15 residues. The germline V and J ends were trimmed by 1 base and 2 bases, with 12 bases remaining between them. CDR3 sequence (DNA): TGTGCCAGCAGCTTGTCTCAGGGTGGTCAAGAGACCCAGTACTTC. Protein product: CASSLSQGGQETQYF.

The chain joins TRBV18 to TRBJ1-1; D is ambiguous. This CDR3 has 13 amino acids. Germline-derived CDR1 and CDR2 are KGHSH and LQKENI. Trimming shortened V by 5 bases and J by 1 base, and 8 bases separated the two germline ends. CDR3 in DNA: TGTGCCAGCTCAGCGGACCAGAACACTGAAGCTTTCTTT. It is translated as CASSADQNTEAFF.

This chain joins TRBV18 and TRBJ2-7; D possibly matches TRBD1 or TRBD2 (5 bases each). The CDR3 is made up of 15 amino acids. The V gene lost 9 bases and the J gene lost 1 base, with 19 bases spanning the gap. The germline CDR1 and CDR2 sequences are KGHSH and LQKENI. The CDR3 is CASSGGTGPSYEQYF. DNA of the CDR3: TGTGCCAGTTCTGGGGGAACGGGCCCTTCCTACGAGCAGTACTTC.

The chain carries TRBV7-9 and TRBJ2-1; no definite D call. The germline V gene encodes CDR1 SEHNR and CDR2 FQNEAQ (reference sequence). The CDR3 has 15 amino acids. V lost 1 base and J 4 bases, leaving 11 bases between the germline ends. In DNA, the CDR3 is TGTGCCAGCAGCTTAGGCCATGCAACATACAATGAGCAGTTCTTC. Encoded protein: CASSLGHATYNEQFF.

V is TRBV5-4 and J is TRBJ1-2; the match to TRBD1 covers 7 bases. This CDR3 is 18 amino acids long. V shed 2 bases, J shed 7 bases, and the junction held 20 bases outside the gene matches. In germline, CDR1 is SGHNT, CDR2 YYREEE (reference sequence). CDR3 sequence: CASSFSLRFGTDLRGYTF. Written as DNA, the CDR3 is TGTGCCAGCAGCTTTTCCCTCCGGTTCGGGACAGACCTTCGTGGCTACACCTTC.

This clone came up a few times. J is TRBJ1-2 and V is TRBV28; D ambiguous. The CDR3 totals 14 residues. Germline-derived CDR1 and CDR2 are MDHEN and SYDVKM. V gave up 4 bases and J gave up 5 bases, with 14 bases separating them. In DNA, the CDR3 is TGTGCCAGCAGTTCGCCAGCAGTTCCTTATGGCTACACCTTC. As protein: CASSSPAVPYGYTF.

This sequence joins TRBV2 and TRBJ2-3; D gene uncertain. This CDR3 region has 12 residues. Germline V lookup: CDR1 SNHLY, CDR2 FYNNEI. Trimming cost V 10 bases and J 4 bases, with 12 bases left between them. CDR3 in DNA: TGTGCCACCTCAGCGATCCCAGATACGCAGTATTTT. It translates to CATSAIPDTQYF.

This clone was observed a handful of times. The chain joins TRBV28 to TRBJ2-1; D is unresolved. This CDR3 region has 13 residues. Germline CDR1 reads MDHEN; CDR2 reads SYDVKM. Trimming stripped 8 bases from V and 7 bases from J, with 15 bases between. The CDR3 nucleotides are TGTGCCAGCGCAGGAGTTTTCGAAAATGAGCAGTTCTTC. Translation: CASAGVFENEQFF.

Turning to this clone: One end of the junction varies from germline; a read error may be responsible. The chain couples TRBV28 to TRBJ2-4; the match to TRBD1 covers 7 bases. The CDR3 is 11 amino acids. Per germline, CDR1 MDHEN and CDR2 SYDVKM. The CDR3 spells CASGVQGTAAF. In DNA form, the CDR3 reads TGTGCCAGCGGGGTTCAAGGGACAGCCGCCTTC.